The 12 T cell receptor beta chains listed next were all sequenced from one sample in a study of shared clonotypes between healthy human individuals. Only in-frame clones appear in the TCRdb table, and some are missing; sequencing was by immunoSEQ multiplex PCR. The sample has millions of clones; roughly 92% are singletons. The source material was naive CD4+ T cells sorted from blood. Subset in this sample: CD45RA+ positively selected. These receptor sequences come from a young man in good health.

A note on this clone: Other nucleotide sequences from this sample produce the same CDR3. The DNA for the CDR3 is TGTGCCAGTAGTATTGCAGACAACTATGGCTACACCTTC. Its translation is CASSIADNYGYTF. This rearrangement joins TRBV19 to TRBJ1-2; D remains unclear. CDR3 length: 13 residues. V was pared by 3 bases and J by 2 bases, with 7 bases between. The germline gives CDR1 LNHDA, CDR2 SQIVND (reference sequence). The whole variable domain, remainder taken from reference TRBV19 and TRBJ1-2, is DGGITQSPKYLFRKEGQNVTLSCEQNLNHDAMYWYRQDPGQGLRLIYYSQIVNDFQKGDIAEGYSVSREKKESFPLTVTSAQKNPTAFYLCASSIADNYGYTFGSGTRLTVV.

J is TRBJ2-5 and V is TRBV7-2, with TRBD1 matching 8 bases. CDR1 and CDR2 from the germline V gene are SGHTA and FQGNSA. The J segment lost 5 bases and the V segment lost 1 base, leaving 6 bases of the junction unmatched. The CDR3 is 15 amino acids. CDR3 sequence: CASSLVDRGWETQYF. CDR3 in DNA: TGTGCCAGCAGCTTAGTTGACAGGGGTTGGGAGACCCAGTACTTC.

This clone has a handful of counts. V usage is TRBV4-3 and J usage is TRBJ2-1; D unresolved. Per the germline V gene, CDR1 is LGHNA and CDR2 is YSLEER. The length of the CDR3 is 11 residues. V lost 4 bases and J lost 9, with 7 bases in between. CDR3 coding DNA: TGCGCCAGCAGCCTGAGAGGTGAGCAGTTCTTC. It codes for CASSLRGEQFF.

The CDR3 DNA is TGTGCCAGCAGCCCATTTGGGAGGGGCCGGGAGACCCAGTACTTC. It yields the protein CASSPFGRGRETQYF. The rearrangement links TRBV11-2 to TRBJ2-5, with TRBD2 matching 7 bases. V gave up 5 bases and J gave up 5 bases; unmatched junction bases: 11. The CDR3 spans 15 residues. CDR1 SGHAT and CDR2 FQNNGV come from the germline V gene.

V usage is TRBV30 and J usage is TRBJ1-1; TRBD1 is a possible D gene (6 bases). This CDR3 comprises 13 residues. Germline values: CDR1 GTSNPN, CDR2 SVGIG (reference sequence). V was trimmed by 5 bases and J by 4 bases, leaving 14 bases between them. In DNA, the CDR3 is TGTGCCTGGGGATCAGGGGTGGGCACTGAAGCTTTCTTT. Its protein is CAWGSGVGTEAFF.

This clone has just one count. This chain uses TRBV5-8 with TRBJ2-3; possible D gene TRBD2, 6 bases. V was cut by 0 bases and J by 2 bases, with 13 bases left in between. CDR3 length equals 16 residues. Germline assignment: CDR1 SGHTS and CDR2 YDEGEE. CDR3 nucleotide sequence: TGTGCCAGCAGCTTGGCCGGGAGACACGCCACAGATACGCAGTATTTT. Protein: CASSLAGRHATDTQYF.

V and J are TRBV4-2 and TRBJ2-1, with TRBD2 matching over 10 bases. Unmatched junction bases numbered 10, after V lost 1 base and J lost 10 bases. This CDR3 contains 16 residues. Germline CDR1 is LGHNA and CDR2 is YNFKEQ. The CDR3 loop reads CASSQVGLAEAQEQFF. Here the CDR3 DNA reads TGTGCCAGCAGCCAAGTCGGACTAGCGGAGGCTCAGGAGCAGTTCTTC.

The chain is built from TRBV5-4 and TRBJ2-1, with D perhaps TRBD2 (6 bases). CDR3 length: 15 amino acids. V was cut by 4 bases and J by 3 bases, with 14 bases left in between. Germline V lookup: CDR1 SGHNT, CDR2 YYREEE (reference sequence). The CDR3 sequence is CASSPRGPDYNEQFF. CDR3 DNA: TGTGCCAGCAGCCCGCGGGGACCCGACTACAATGAGCAGTTCTTC.

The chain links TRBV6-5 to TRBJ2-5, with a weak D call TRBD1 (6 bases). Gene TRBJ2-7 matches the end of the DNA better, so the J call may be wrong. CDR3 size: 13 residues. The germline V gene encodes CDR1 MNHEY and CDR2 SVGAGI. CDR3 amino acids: CASRQGSYYEQYF. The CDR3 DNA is TGTGCCAGCAGACAGGGTAGCTACTACGAGCAGTACTTC.

The CDR3 DNA reads TGTGCCAGCAGTGAAGACTCCTTCTCCTACAATGAGCAGTTCTTC. Translated: CASSEDSFSYNEQFF. V and J are TRBV6-1 and TRBJ2-1; D call uncertain. V lost 1 base and J 0 bases, leaving 7 bases between the germline ends. The V gene's germline CDR1 is MNHNS and CDR2 SASEGT. The CDR3 loop spans 15 amino acids.

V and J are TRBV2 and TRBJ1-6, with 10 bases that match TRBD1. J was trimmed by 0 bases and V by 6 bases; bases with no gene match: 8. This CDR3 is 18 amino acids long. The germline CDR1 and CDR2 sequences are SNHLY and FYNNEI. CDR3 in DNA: TGTGCCAGCAGGATGGACAGGGGGTCCAGCTCCTATAATTCACCCCTCCACTTT. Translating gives CASRMDRGSSSYNSPLHF.

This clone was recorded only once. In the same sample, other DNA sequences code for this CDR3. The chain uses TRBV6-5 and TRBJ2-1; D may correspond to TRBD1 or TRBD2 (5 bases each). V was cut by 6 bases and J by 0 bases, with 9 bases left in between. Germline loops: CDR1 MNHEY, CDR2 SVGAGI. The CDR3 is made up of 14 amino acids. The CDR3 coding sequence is TGTGCCAGCAGACGGGGCAGCTCCTACAATGAGCAGTTCTTC. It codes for CASRRGSSYNEQFF.